This T cell receptor beta chain came from a study of blood T cells in healthy people across ages (dated by TCRdb to 2013 to 2016). With respect to the entire study: In model experiments, roughly one uniquely barcoded TCR beta cDNA molecule per two T cells was captured by template switching. Using deep sequencing normalized with unique cDNA molecular identifiers, the study measured how TCR beta repertoire diversity changes with age. To avoid experimental bias, donors of different ages were randomly spread across the sequencing lanes. Using the same blood draw, the study looked at two additional independent replicas of 1 million unique cDNA reads for two donors, one aged 18 to 30 and the other aged 80 or older. Donors were grouped into four age groups: young (average roughly 16 years), middle-aged (under 40), aged (around 60) and long-lived (about 82). What the research found in general, with its limitations: Donor CMV infection status was unknown, potentially confounding age-related changes in expanded clonotypes. The long-lived group showed more naive CD4+ T cells, fewer expanded clones and increased TCR diversity than the aged group, suggesting age selection. The percentage of naive T cells measured by flow cytometry correlated strongly with observed TCR beta diversity. As age increased, observed TCR beta diversity per million T cells dropped in a roughly linear way, and a significant reduction was already evident by age about 40. Estimates of total diversity from one million sequenced T cells were regarded as lower bounds and underestimates. Because profiling used bulk unsorted PBMCs, naive and antigen-experienced compartments could not be compared conclusively.

Libraries were built with 5' RACE. TCRdb names Illumina HiSeq 2500 as the instrument used. A second roughly 6 to 12 cycle PCR used a sample-barcoded 5' primer and a J-beta primer mix. A template-switch 5' adaptor carrying 12 random nucleotides introduced a unique molecular identifier onto each TCR beta cDNA molecule. Each sample yielded at least 3 million CDR3-containing paired-end reads. All of the RNA was converted into first-strand cDNA using the Mint cDNA synthesis kit, with a TRBC-specific oligonucleotide serving as the primer. After uracil-DNA glycosylase treatment, a first 18-cycle PCR used universal primers M1SS and BC2_uni_R on all cDNA. The authors' pipeline ran thus. For normalization, 1 million high-quality reads were randomly selected from each sample, with every read carrying a distinct molecular identifier. Instead of being binned into consensus sequences, reads that shared molecular identifiers were thrown out. MiTCR, with a Q25 quality threshold and the strictest error-elimination algorithm, was used for CDR3 identification, clonotype clustering and error correction. A nonparametric unseen species model with Euler transformation was used to estimate lower-bound total TCR beta diversity. The raw public reads went through TCRdb reprocessing: fastp at Q25, MiXCR clone calling, in-frame beta chains kept. Each CDR3 protein appears once, grouped with its most common genes and DNA. V and J calls and clone size were set by TCRdb, not the authors. A total of 920,000 or so distinct CDR3 sequences appear in this sample, less than 50% of them only once. The top ten clones comprise 15% to 20% of the sample.

Donors were under 40 systemically healthy Caucasian individuals from Russia aged 6 to 90 years. Roughly 10 milliliters of peripheral blood were drawn from each donor into EDTA-treated Vacutainer tubes. Ficoll-Paque density-gradient centrifugation was used to isolate PBMCs, with at least 6 million per sample. Total RNA was extracted from PBMCs with Trizol reagent, with at least 6 micrograms obtained per sample. For every donor, flow cytometry on a PBMC aliquot measured the percentage of naive CD45RAhigh/CD27high T cells. Including cysteine and phenylalanine, the CDR3 has 15 amino acids. Only CDR3 DNA is held: 45 bases, read in frame from base 1. V gives up 5 bases and J gives up 2 bases, and the segment between their germline ends measures 13 bases. For CDR1 and CDR2, the germline V gene lists SQVTM and ANQGSEA. This clonotype has a handful of counts. It lacks a known antigen. It has no much larger one-base neighbor in the sample; base qualities were not kept.

The source of this sequence is an older woman in good health. Sequenced: blood. The receptor chain draws on TRBV29-1 and TRBJ2-6, with the D call perhaps TRBD1 or TRBD2, as 5 bases match in each case. The DNA sequence is TGCAGCGTTCGAGGGGCAGACGCTGGGGCCAACGTCCTGACTTTC. It codes for CSVRGADAGANVLTF. Full variable domain (CDR3 extended with the reference TRBV29-1 and TRBJ2-6 proteins): SAVISQKPSRDICQRGTSLTIQCQVDSQVTMMFWYRQQPGQSLTLIATANQGSEATYESGFVIDKFPISRPNLTFSTLTVSNMSPEDSSIYLCSVRGADAGANVLTFGAGSRLTVL.